The 15 T cell receptor beta chains below come from one sample, sequenced in a study of blood T cell repertoires in COVID-19 (TCRdb year 2020). The library relied on the immunoSEQ multiplex PCR assay. TCRdb provides this immuneACCESS table in a form limited to in-frame rearrangements. Some clones are lacking; in checked studies, under half of them reflect an unresolved V gene, and why the rest are absent is not known. The sample contains around 300,000 clones, around 81% of them found a single time. The top ten hold around 4% of the sample. Sequenced sample: peripheral blood. Every receptor here comes from a woman in her forties or fifties with active or convalescent COVID-19.

This clone was observed many times. The rearrangement links TRBV3-1 (or the pseudogene TRBV3-2) to TRBJ2-1; 11 nucleotides agree with TRBD2. From germline, CDR1 is LGHDT and CDR2 YNNKEL (reference sequence). With V trimmed by 0 bases and J by 9 bases, 19 bases remained unmatched. The CDR3 has 20 residues. The CDR3 region is CASSQDPKVAGGPLTSEQFF. The CDR3 region has the DNA TGTGCCAGCAGCCAAGATCCAAAAGTAGCGGGAGGGCCTTTGACAAGTGAGCAGTTCTTC.

The chain links TRBV18 to TRBJ2-1; unclear D gene. Germline V gene sequence: CDR1 KGHSH, CDR2 LQKENI. Trimming stripped 5 bases from V and 10 bases from J, with 12 bases between. The CDR3 sequence is 12 residues long. CDR3 sequence: CASSGQETEQFF. The CDR3 region has the DNA TGTGCCAGCTCAGGCCAAGAGACAGAGCAGTTCTTC.

The V gene is TRBV3-1 (or the pseudogene TRBV3-2), the J gene TRBJ2-5; TRBD1 might be the D (6 bases). This CDR3 comprises 14 residues. The ends were cut back, 3 bases at V and 4 bases at J, with 12 bases in the middle. In germline, CDR1 is LGHDT, CDR2 YNNKEL (reference sequence). The CDR3 coding sequence is TGTGCCAGCAGCCAGACGACAGGCGGAGAGACCCAGTACTTC. It encodes CASSQTTGGETQYF.

A single count supports this clone. The chain combines TRBV24-1 with TRBJ2-3; weak D call: TRBD1 (5 bases). Germline CDR1 KGHDR, CDR2 SFDVKD. With 4 bases removed from V and 0 bases from J, the gap between germline ends came to 10 bases. The CDR3 runs 15 residues. In DNA, the CDR3 is TGTGCCACCAGTGACCCGACAGTTAGCACAGATACGCAGTATTTT. This codes for CATSDPTVSTDTQYF.

The V call is TRBV4-1, the J call TRBJ2-7; 9 nucleotides match TRBD2. V trimming: 6 bases; J trimming: 4 bases; junction bases outside the gene matches: 7. The CDR3 loop spans 14 amino acids. The germline CDR1 and CDR2 sequences are MGHRA and YSYEKL. CDR3 bases: TGCGCCAGCAGTGAAGTAGCGGGAGAATACGAGCAGTACTTC. Translated: CASSEVAGEYEQYF.

The CDR3 sequence is CASSDRRVNTGELFF. In DNA, the CDR3 is TGTGCCAGCAGTGATCGCAGGGTGAACACCGGGGAGCTGTTTTTT. The J gene is TRBJ2-2, the V gene TRBV2, with D perhaps matching TRBD1 (5 bases). CDR3 length: 15 residues. Trimming removed 3 bases at V and 1 base at J, with 9 bases between. Germline assignment: CDR1 SNHLY and CDR2 FYNNEI.

The gene calls are TRBV4-2 and TRBJ2-5; TRBD2 agrees at 8 bases. V lost 4 bases to trimming and J lost 4 bases; unmatched junction nucleotides: 8. Germline CDR1 LGHNA, CDR2 YNFKEQ. This CDR3 contains 15 residues. The DNA of the CDR3 is TGTGCCAGCAGCCTTTCAATAGCGGGACGAGAGACCCAGTACTTC. Protein sequence: CASSLSIAGRETQYF.

This clone was detected only a few times. The chain combines TRBV29-1 with TRBJ1-2, with TRBD1 identical over 9 bases. Germline V gene data show CDR1 as SQVTM and CDR2 as ANQGSEA. The length of the CDR3 is 13 residues. J was trimmed by 4 bases and V by 1 base; bases with no gene match: 1. The CDR3 nucleotides read TGCAGCGTTGAAGTGGGACAGGGCTATGGCTACACCTTC. This codes for CSVEVGQGYGYTF.

This clone was recorded once. The chain employs TRBV4-1 and TRBJ2-1; 14 nucleotides match TRBD2. Trimming removed 3 bases from V and 7 bases from J; junction bases left unmatched: 5. Germline CDR1 MGHRA, CDR2 YSYEKL. The CDR3 consists of 16 residues. In DNA, the CDR3 is TGCGCCAGCAGCCAGGGACTAGCGGGAGAGGAAAATGAGCAGTTCTTC. It is translated as CASSQGLAGEENEQFF.

V gene TRBV5-1 combines with J gene TRBJ1-6, with D possibly TRBD1 on 6 matching bases. This CDR3 comprises 18 residues. V shed 2 bases and J shed 0 bases, with 15 bases lying between them. Germline CDR1 and CDR2: SGHRS and YFSETQ. DNA for the CDR3: TGCGCCAGCAGCTTTGGACAGAAAAGAAGCTCCTATAATTCACCCCTCCACTTT. Encoded protein: CASSFGQKRSSYNSPLHF.

The chain has TRBV3-1 (or the pseudogene TRBV3-2) and TRBJ1-3; D is unclear. V was shortened by 8 bases and J by 2 bases, with 10 bases between the two germline ends. The CDR3 covers 13 residues. CDR1 LGHDT and CDR2 YNNKEL come from the germline V gene (reference sequence). This CDR3 reads CASAAGPGNTIYF. The CDR3 DNA sequence: TGTGCCAGCGCTGCGGGCCCTGGAAACACCATATATTTT.

The chain employs TRBV10-3 and TRBJ1-1; 9 bases are shared with TRBD1. The V segment lost 4 bases and the J segment 0 bases; nucleotides outside the gene matches: 9. The CDR3 extends over 17 amino acids. Germline-derived CDR1 and CDR2 are ENHRY and SYGVKD. The CDR3 is CAISAWGQGGMNTEAFF. Written as DNA, the CDR3 is TGTGCCATCAGTGCCTGGGGACAGGGAGGAATGAACACTGAAGCTTTCTTT.

This clone has only one observation. The chain combines TRBV27 with TRBJ1-5; 9 positions match TRBD1. Germline loops: CDR1 MNHEY, CDR2 SMNVEV (reference sequence). The CDR3 length is 14 residues. With V trimmed by 5 bases and J by 4 bases, 3 bases remained unmatched. CDR3 in DNA: TGTGCCAGCAGTCAACAGGGGGCGAATCAGCCCCAGCATTTT. Its translation is CASSQQGANQPQHF.

This clone was recorded a few times. This chain joins TRBV2 and TRBJ2-7; tentative D call: TRBD2 (5 bases). Between the trimmed V and J ends, which lost 3 bases and 4 bases, there was a span of 7 bases. Germline lookup yields CDR1 SNHLY and CDR2 FYNNEI. This CDR3 contains 12 residues. The CDR3 DNA reads TGTGCCAGCAGTGAGCGAGGGTACGAGCAGTACTTC. Its protein is CASSERGYEQYF.

The chain combines TRBV5-1 with TRBJ2-3; 9 bases match TRBD1. In germline, CDR1 is SGHRS, CDR2 YFSETQ. CDR3 length equals 15 residues. The V and J ends lost 3 bases and 0 bases, in that order; junction bases with no gene match: 2. In DNA, the CDR3 is TGCGCCAGCAGCTGGGACAGGGCTAGCACAGATACGCAGTATTTT. It codes for CASSWDRASTDTQYF.